This T cell receptor (beta chain) emerged from a study of post-analysis software for immune sequencing data. TCR beta cDNA libraries had unique molecular identifiers. TCRdb ran MiXCR on the PCR reads and lists one entry per CDR3 protein. Altogether around 500,000 distinct CDR3 sequences are present, roughly 34% being singletons, with the ten largest covering roughly 6%. This receptor was taken from a girl under 18 with multiple sclerosis. Input material: blood.

The CDR3 DNA reads TGCGCCAGCAGCCCCGACCCGACAGGGGGCATGAACACTGAAGCTTTCTTT. Amino acid sequence: CASSPDPTGGMNTEAFF. The rearrangement uses TRBV4-1 and TRBJ1-1; 10 nucleotides agree with TRBD1. V lost 4 bases and J lost 0; bases outside the gene matches: 8. The germline CDR1 and CDR2 sequences are MGHRA and YSYEKL. This CDR3 has 17 amino acids.